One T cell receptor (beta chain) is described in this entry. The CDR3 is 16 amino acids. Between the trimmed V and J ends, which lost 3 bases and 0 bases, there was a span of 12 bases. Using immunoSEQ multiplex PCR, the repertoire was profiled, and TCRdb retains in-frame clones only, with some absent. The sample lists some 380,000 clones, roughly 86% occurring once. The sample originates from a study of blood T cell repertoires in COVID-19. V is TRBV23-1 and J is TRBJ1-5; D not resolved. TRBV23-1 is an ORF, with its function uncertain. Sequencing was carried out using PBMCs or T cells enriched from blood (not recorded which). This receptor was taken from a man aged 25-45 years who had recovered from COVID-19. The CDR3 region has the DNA TGCGCCAGCAGTCAGGCGGGGATCGGTAGCAATCAGCCCCAGCATTTT. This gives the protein CASSQAGIGSNQPQHF.